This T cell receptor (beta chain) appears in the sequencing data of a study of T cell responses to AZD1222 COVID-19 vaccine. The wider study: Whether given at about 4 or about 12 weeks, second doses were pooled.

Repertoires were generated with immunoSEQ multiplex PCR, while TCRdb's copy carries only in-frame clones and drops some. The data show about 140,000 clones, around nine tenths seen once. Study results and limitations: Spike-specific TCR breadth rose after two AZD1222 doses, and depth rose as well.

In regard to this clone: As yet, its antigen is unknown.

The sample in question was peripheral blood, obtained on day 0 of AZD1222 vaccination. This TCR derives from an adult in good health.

The CDR3 DNA reads as TGTGCCAGCAGCCACGGGACTAGCGGGAGTGTACCTGAGCAGTTCTTC. Translated, it gives CASSHGTSGSVPEQFF. This chain joins TRBV7-3 and TRBJ2-1; TRBD2 matches at 14 bases. The germline V gene encodes CDR1 SGHTA and CDR2 FQGTGA. The CDR3 is made up of 16 amino acids. After removal of 5 bases from V and 9 bases from J, the junction contained 9 bases not matched to a gene.